The source of this TCR beta chain is a study of cytomegalovirus exposure and HLA in healthy donors. Overall study context: Previous work identified roughly 120 million unique TCR beta sequences from about 179 million T cells. Study-wide points: The study reported that TCR beta sequences accurately predicted HLA-A and HLA-B alleles in most subjects. The study labeled 150 or so TCR beta chains cytomegalovirus-associated.

PCR amplification relied on 60 Vbeta primers (plus 13 Jbeta primers). Sequencing used immunoSEQ multiplex PCR; TCRdb keeps in-frame clones, though not all of them. The repertoire has about 180,000 clones, just under 80% of them found once; the top ten carry over 3%. CDR1 is LGHNA and CDR2 is YSLEER in the germline V gene. The CDR3 loop spans 13 amino acids. V was pared by 4 bases and J by 6 bases, with 9 bases between. Remarks on this clone: Its specificity is not known.

This clonotype originated in a woman in her forties or fifties in good health and CMV-seropositive. The material sequenced was PBMCs. The chain combines TRBV4-3 with TRBJ2-2; D is uncertain. In DNA form, the CDR3 reads TGCGCCAGCAGCCCCACTACTTCCGGGGAGCTGTTTTTT. Translated, it gives CASSPTTSGELFF.